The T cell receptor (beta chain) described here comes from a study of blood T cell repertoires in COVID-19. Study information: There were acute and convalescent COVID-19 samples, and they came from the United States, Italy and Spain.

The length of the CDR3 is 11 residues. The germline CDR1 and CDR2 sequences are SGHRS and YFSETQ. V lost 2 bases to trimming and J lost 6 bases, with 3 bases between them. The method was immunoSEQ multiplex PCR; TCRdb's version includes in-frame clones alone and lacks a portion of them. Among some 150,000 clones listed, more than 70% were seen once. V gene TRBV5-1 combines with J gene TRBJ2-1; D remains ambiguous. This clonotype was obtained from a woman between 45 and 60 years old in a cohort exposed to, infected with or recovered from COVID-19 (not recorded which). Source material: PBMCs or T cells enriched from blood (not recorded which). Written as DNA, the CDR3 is TGCGCCAGCAGCTTCTCCAATGAGCAGTTCTTC. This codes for CASSFSNEQFF.